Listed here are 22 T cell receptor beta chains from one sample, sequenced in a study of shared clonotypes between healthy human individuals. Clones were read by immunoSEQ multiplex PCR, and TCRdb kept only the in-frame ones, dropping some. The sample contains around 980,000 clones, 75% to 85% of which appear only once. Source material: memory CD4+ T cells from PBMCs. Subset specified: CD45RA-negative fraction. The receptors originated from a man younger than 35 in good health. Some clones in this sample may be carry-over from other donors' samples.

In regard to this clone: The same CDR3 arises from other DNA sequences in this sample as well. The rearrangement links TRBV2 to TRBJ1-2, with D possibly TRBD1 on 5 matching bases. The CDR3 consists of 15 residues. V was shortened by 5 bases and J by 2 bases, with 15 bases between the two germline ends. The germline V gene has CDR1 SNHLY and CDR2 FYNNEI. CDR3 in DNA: TGTGCCAGCAGTCCCGACCGGGACTCAAACTATGGCTACACCTTC. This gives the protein CASSPDRDSNYGYTF. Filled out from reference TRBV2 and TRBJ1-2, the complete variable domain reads EPEVTQTPSHQVTQMGQEVILRCVPISNHLYFYWYRQILGQKVEFLVSFYNNEISEKSEIFDDQFSVERPDGSNFTLKIRSTKLEDSAMYFCASSPDRDSNYGYTFGSGTRLTVV.

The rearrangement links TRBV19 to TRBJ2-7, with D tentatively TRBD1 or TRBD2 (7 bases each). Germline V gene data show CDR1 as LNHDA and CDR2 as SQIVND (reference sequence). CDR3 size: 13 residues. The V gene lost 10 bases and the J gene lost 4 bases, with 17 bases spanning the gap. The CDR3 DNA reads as TGTGCCACTCAGGGGGGGACAGTATACGAGCAGTACTTC. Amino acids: CATQGGTVYEQYF.

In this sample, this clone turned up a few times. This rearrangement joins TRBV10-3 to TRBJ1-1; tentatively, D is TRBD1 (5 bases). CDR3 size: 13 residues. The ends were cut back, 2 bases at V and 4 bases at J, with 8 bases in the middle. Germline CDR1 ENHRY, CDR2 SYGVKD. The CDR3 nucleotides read TGTGCCATCAGTGAGGTGGGGACCACTGAAGCTTTCTTT. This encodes CAISEVGTTEAFF.

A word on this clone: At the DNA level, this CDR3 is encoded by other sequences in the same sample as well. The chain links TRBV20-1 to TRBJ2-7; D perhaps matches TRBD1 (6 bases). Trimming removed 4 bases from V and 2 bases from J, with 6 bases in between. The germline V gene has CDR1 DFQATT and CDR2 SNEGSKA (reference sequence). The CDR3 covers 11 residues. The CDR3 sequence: CSANRAYEQYF. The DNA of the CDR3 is TGCAGTGCTAACAGGGCCTACGAGCAGTACTTC.

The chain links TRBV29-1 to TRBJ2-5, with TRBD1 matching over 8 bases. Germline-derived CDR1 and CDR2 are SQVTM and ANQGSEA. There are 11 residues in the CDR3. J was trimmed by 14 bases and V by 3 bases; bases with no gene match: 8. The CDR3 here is CSVDRRQGYYF. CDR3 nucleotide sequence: TGCAGCGTTGATCGGAGACAGGGGTACTACTTC.

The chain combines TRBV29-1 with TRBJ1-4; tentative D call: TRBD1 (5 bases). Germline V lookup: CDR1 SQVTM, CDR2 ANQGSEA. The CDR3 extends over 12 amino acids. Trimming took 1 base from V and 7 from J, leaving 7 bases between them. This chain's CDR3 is CSVEAGFEKLFF. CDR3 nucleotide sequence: TGCAGCGTTGAAGCAGGGTTTGAAAAACTGTTTTTT. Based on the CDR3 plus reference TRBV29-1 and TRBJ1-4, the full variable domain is SAVISQKPSRDICQRGTSLTIQCQVDSQVTMMFWYRQQPGQSLTLIATANQGSEATYESGFVIDKFPISRPNLTFSTLTVSNMSPEDSSIYLCSVEAGFEKLFFGSGTQLSVL.

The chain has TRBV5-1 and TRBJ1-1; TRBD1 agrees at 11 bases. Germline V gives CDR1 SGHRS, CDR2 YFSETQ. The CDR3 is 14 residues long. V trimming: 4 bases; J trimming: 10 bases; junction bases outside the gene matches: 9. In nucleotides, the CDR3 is TGCGCCAGCAGCGGGCCGGACAGGGGGCGCCTAGCTTTCTTT. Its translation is CASSGPDRGRLAFF.

CDR3 residues: CASSRPRRGQNTEAFF. CDR3 bases: TGTGCCAGCAGCCGCCCCCGTCGGGGGCAGAACACTGAAGCTTTCTTT. This chain links TRBV7-9 with TRBJ1-1, with a weak D call TRBD1 (6 bases). Trimming took off 5 bases at V and 1 base at J, with 17 bases between the two ends. The CDR3 extends over 16 amino acids. Germline loops: CDR1 SEHNR, CDR2 FQNEAQ (reference sequence).

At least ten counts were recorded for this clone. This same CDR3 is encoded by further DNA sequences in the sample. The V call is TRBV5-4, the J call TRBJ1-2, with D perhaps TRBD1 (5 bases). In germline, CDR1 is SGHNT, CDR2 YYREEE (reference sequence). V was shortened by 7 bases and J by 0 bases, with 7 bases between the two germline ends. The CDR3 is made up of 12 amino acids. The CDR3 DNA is TGTGCCAGCTCCAGGGCTAACTATGGCTACACCTTC. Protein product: CASSRANYGYTF.

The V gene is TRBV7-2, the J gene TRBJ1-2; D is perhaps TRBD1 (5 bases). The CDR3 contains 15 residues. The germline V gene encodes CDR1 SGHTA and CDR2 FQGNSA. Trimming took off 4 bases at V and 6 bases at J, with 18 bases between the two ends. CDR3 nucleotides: TGTGCCAGCAGCTCAGCGTCCGCAGGGAGGGATGGCTACACCTTC. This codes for CASSSASAGRDGYTF.

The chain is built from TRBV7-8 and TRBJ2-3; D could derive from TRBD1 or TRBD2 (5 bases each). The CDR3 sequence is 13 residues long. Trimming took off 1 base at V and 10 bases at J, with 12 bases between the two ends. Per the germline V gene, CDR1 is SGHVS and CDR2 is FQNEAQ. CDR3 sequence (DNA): TGTGCCAGCAGCTTAGAACACGGGACGGCGCAGTATTTT. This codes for CASSLEHGTAQYF. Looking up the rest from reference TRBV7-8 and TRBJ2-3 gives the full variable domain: GAGVSQSPRYKVAKRGQDVALRCDPISGHVSLFWYQQALGQGPEFLTYFQNEAQLDKSGLPSDRFFAERPEGSVSTLKIQRTQQEDSAVYLCASSLEHGTAQYFGPGTRLTVL.

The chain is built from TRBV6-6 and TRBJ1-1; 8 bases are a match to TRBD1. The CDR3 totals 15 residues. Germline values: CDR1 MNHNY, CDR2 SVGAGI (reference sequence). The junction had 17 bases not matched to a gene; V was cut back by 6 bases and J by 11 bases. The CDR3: CASSRGRMTPQRAFF. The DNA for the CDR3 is TGTGCCAGCAGCAGGGGGCGCATGACGCCACAAAGGGCTTTCTTT.

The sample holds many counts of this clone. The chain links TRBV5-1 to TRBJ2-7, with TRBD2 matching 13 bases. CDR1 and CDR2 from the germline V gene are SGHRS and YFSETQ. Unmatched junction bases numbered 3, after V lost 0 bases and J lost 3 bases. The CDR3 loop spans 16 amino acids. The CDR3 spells CASSLEGTSGIYEQYF. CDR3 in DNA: TGCGCCAGCAGCTTGGAAGGGACTAGCGGGATCTACGAGCAGTACTTC.

The CDR3 DNA sequence: TGTGCCAGCAGTGAAGGGGAAGGAGTTGAAGCTTTCTTT. As protein: CASSEGEGVEAFF. The chain carries TRBV2 and TRBJ1-1; no clear D. Germline CDR1 reads SNHLY; CDR2 reads FYNNEI. Trimming took 1 base from V and 7 from J, leaving 10 bases between them. The CDR3 totals 13 residues. Looking up the rest from reference TRBV2 and TRBJ1-1 gives the full variable domain: EPEVTQTPSHQVTQMGQEVILRCVPISNHLYFYWYRQILGQKVEFLVSFYNNEISEKSEIFDDQFSVERPDGSNFTLKIRSTKLEDSAMYFCASSEGEGVEAFFGQGTRLTVV.

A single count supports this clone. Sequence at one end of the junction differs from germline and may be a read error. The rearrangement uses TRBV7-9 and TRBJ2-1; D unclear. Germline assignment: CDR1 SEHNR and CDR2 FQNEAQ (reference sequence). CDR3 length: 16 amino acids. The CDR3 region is CASRLDGRGSYNEQFF. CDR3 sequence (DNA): TGTGCCAGCAGATTAGACGGTCGTGGGTCCTACAATGAGCAGTTCTTC.

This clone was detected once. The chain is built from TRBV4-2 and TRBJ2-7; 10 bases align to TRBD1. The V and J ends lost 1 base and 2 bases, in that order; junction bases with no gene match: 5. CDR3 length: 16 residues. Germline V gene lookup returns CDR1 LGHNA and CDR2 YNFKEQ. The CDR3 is CASSQAGGQGAYEQYF. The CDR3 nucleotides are TGTGCCAGCAGCCAAGCTGGTGGACAGGGGGCCTACGAGCAGTACTTC.

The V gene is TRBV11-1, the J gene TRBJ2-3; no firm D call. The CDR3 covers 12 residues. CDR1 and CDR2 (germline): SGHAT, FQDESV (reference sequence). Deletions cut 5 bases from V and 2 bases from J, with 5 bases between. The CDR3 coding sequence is TGTGCCAGCAGCGCCTACACAGATACGCAGTATTTT. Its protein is CASSAYTDTQYF.

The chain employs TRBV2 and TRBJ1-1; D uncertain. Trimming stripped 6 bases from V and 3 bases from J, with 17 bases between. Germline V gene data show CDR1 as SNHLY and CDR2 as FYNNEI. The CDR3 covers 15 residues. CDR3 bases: TGTGCCAGCAGCGGAAAGGGAGGGTTTGACACTGAAGCTTTCTTT. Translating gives CASSGKGGFDTEAFF.

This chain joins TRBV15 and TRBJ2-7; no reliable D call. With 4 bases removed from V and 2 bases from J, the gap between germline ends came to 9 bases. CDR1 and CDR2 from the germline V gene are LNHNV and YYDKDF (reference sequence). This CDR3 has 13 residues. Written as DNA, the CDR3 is TGTGCCACCAGCATGTTTCCCCCCTACGAGCAGTACTTC. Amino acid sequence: CATSMFPPYEQYF. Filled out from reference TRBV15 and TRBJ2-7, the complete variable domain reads DAMVIQNPRYQVTQFGKPVTLSCSQTLNHNVMYWYQQKSSQAPKLLFHYYDKDFNNEADTPDNFQSRRPNTSFCFLDIRSPGLGDTAMYLCATSMFPPYEQYFGPGTRLTVT.

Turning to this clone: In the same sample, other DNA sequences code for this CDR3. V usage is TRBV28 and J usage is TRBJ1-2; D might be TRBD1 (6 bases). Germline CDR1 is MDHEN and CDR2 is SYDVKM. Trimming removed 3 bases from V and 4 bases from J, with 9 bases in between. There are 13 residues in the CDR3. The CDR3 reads CASSLGTSYGYTF. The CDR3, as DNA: TGTGCCAGCAGTTTGGGGACAAGCTATGGCTACACCTTC.

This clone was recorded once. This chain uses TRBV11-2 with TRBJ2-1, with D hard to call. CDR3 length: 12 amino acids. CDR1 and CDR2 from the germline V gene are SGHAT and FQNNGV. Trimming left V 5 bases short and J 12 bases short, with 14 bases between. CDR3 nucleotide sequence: TGTGCCAGCAGCCATCGGACCTCCGGGCAGTTCTTC. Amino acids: CASSHRTSGQFF.

As DNA, the CDR3 is TGTGCCAGCAGTGGACAGGGGGCCTCTGGGGCCAACGTCCTGACTTTC. Protein: CASSGQGASGANVLTF. The V gene is TRBV2, the J gene TRBJ2-6, with TRBD1 identical over 10 bases. The CDR3 sequence is 16 residues long. J was trimmed by 0 bases and V by 4 bases; bases with no gene match: 0. CDR1 is SNHLY and CDR2 is FYNNEI in the germline V gene. The variable domain in full, completed from reference TRBV2 and TRBJ2-6, reads EPEVTQTPSHQVTQMGQEVILRCVPISNHLYFYWYRQILGQKVEFLVSFYNNEISEKSEIFDDQFSVERPDGSNFTLKIRSTKLEDSAMYFCASSGQGASGANVLTFGAGSRLTVL.